This T cell receptor (beta chain) originates from a study of a mutant IDH1 vaccine in newly diagnosed glioma. The wider study: The first vaccination came 4-6 weeks after radiotherapy alone, or with temozolomide cycles. Treated patients had a mean age of roughly 39 years and an approximately 62% male, about 40% female split. Study-level findings and limits: Detectable vaccine-induced immune responses arose in over 90% of patients.

Comments on this clone: Its antigen is undetermined.

The sample's time point: week 5, during vaccination. It was 300 ug of mutant IDH1 20-mer peptide that made up each vaccine dose, given with topical imiquimod. Each donor presented with a new WHO grade 3 or 4 astrocytoma that tested IDH1-mutant and showed ATRX loss. Trimming took off 6 bases at V and 7 bases at J, with 7 bases between the two ends. The CDR3 loop spans 11 amino acids. Germline CDR1 and CDR2: MNHNY and SVGAGI (reference sequence). Only in-frame clones appear in the TCRdb table, and some are missing; sequencing was by immunoSEQ multiplex PCR. The sample includes roughly 30,000 clones, roughly 87% seen only once; the top ten take approximately 3.3%.

The gene calls are TRBV6-6 and TRBJ2-1, with D possibly TRBD1 on 5 matching bases. The source of this sequence is a middle-aged woman with glioma. Some clones in this sample may be carry-over from other donors' samples. Sample: peripheral blood mononuclear cells (PBMCs), taken from a glioma patient whose treatment included an IDH1 peptide vaccine. CDR3: CASSRQNEQFF. The DNA of the CDR3 is TGTGCCAGCAGCCGACAGAATGAGCAGTTCTTC.